The 10 T cell receptor beta chains in this list originate from one sample, sequenced in a study of blood T cell repertoires in COVID-19. Only in-frame clones appear in the TCRdb table, and some are missing; sequencing was by immunoSEQ multiplex PCR. The profile shows more than 200,000 clones, approximately 90% of them singletons. The source material was PBMCs or T cells enriched from blood (not recorded which). The source of these receptors is a young woman who had recovered from COVID-19.

The rearrangement uses TRBV25-1 and TRBJ2-5; 8 bases agree with TRBD1. Germline assignment: CDR1 MGHDK and CDR2 SYGVNS. The CDR3 has 16 residues. V was clipped by 5 bases and J by 1 base; unmatched bases: 9. CDR3 loop: CASSPHRGEGQETQYF. Written as DNA, the CDR3 is TGTGCCAGCAGTCCCCACAGGGGGGAAGGCCAAGAGACCCAGTACTTC.

In this sample, this clone turned up once. This chain uses TRBV20-1 with TRBJ2-1, with D unresolved. The length of the CDR3 is 11 residues. Germline V gives CDR1 DFQATT, CDR2 SNEGSKA (reference sequence). V lost 2 bases and J lost 10, with 9 bases in between. Here the CDR3 DNA reads TGCAGTGCTAGACCAGCGAGGGAGCAGTTCTTC. It specifies CSARPAREQFF.

The J gene is TRBJ2-7, the V gene TRBV6-5, with D hard to call. Germline lookup yields CDR1 MNHEY and CDR2 SVGAGI. V lost 0 bases, J lost 2 bases, and 8 bases lay in between. The CDR3 loop spans 14 amino acids. The CDR3 coding sequence is TGTGCCAGCAGTTACTCGACCCTAGCCTACGAGCAGTACTTC. Protein: CASSYSTLAYEQYF.

The chain uses TRBV25-1 and TRBJ2-1, with TRBD2 matching over 9 bases. The germline V gene has CDR1 MGHDK and CDR2 SYGVNS. The junction had 12 bases not matched to a gene; V was cut back by 5 bases and J by 7 bases. The CDR3 length is 16 residues. The CDR3 DNA reads as TGTGCCAGCAGTTATTCGGGCGGGAGGGCCCGGAATGAGCAGTTCTTC. Translated, it gives CASSYSGGRARNEQFF.

The rearrangement uses TRBV6-5 and TRBJ1-1, with D possibly matching TRBD1 (5 bases). The CDR3 totals 13 residues. V was clipped by 5 bases and J by 7 bases, with 14 bases between them. Per germline, CDR1 MNHEY and CDR2 SVGAGI. CDR3 sequence reads: CASSRQGIGEAFF. The CDR3 DNA reads as TGTGCCAGCAGTCGGCAGGGAATCGGTGAAGCTTTCTTT.

The chain couples TRBV28 to TRBJ1-1; tentatively, D is TRBD1 (6 bases). Deletions cut 2 bases from V and 1 base from J, with 8 bases between. The CDR3 sequence is 14 residues long. In germline, CDR1 is MDHEN, CDR2 SYDVKM. DNA for the CDR3: TGTGCCAGCAGTTTAACAGGGCCGAACACTGAAGCTTTCTTT. It translates to CASSLTGPNTEAFF.

V is TRBV5-6 and J is TRBJ2-1; D is ambiguous. Germline V CDR1 and CDR2: SGHDT, YYEEEE. The ends were cut back, 2 bases at V and 9 bases at J, with 9 bases in the middle. CDR3 length: 12 amino acids. The CDR3 nucleotides are TGTGCCAGCAGCTTTCCGAGTGGTGAGCAGTTCTTC. Its translation is CASSFPSGEQFF.

This clone was observed once. The chain employs TRBV3-1 (or the pseudogene TRBV3-2) and TRBJ2-3; D call uncertain. Looked up from germline, CDR1 is LGHDT and CDR2 is YNNKEL (reference sequence). Trimming shortened V by 10 bases and J by 7 bases, and 12 bases separated the two germline ends. CDR3 length: 11 residues. The CDR3 loop is CAISDTYTQYF. CDR3 in DNA: TGTGCCATCTCCGACACCTATACGCAGTATTTT.

The chain links TRBV20-1 to TRBJ2-3; 7 nucleotides match TRBD2. The V segment lost 5 bases and the J segment 8 bases; nucleotides outside the gene matches: 4. Germline CDR1 and CDR2: DFQATT and SNEGSKA (reference sequence). This CDR3 comprises 11 residues. The CDR3 region has the DNA TGCAGTGCTGGGGGGGACGGTACGCAGTATTTT. This codes for CSAGGDGTQYF.

The V call is TRBV7-3, the J call TRBJ1-5, with D perhaps TRBD1 (5 bases). Trimming took 5 bases from V and 9 from J, leaving 14 bases between them. The CDR3 sequence is 13 residues long. In germline, CDR1 is SGHTA, CDR2 FQGTGA. In DNA form, the CDR3 reads TGTGCCAGCAGCGATACCCACGGGGGGCCCCAGCATTTT. Amino acid sequence: CASSDTHGGPQHF.